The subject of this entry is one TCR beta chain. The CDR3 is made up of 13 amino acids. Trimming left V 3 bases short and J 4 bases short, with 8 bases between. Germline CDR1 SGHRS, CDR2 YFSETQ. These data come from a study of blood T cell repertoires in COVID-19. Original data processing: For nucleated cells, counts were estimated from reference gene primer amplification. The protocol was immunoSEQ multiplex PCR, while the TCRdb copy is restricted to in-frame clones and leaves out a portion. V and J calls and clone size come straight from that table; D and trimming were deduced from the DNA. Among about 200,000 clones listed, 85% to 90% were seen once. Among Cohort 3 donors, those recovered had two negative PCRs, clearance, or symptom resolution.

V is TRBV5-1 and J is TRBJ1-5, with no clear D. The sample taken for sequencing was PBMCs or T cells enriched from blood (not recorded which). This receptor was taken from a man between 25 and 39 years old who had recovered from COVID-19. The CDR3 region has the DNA TGCGCCAGCAGCTCAGAGGGAAATCAGCCCCAGCATTTT. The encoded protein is CASSSEGNQPQHF.